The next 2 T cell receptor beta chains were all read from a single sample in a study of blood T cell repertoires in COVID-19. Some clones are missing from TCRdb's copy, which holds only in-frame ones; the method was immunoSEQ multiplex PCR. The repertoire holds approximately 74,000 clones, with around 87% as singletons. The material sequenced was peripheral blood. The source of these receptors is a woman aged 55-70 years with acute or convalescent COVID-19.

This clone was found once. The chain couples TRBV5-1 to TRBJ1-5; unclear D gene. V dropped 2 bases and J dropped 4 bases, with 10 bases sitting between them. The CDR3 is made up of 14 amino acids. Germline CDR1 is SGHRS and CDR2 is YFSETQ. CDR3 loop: CASSLGGFNQPQHF. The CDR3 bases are TGCGCCAGCAGCTTAGGCGGTTTTAATCAGCCCCAGCATTTT.

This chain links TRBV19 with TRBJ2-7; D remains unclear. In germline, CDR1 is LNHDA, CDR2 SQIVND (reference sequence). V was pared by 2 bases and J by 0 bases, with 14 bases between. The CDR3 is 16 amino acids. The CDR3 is CASSIRSPASSYEQYV. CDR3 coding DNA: TGTGCCAGTAGTATAAGAAGTCCCGCCAGCTCCTACGAGCAGTACGTC.